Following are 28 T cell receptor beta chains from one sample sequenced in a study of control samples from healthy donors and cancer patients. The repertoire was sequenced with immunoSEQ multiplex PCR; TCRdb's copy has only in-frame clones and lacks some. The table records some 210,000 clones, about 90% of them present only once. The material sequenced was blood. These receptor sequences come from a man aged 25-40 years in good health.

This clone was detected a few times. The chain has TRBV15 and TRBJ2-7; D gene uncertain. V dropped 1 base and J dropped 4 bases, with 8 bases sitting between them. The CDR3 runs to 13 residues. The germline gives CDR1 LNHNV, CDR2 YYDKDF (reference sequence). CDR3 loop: CATSRGRTYEQYF. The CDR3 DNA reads TGTGCCACCAGCAGAGGCCGAACGTACGAGCAGTACTTC.

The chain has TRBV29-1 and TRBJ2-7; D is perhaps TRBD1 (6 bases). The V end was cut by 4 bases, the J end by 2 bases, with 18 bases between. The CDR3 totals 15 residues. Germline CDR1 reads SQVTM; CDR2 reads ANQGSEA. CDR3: CSVASLLGATYEQYF. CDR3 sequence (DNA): TGCAGCGTTGCCAGCCTCCTGGGGGCGACCTACGAGCAGTACTTC.

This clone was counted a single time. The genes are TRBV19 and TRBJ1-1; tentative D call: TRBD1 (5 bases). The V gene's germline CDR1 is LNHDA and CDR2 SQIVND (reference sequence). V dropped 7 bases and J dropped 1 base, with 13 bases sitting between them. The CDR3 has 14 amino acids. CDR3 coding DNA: TGTGCCAGTAAATGGAGGACATCGAACACTGAAGCTTTCTTT. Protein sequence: CASKWRTSNTEAFF.

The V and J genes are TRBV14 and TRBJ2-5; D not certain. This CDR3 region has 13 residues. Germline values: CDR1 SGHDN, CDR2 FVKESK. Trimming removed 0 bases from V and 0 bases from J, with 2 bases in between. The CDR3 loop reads CASSQDDQETQYF. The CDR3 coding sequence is TGTGCCAGCAGCCAAGACGACCAAGAGACCCAGTACTTC.

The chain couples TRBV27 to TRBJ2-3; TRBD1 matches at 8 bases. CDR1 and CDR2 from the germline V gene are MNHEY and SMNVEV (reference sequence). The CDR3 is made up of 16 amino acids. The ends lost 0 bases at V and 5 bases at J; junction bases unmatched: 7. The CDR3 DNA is TGTGCCAGCAGTTTATCGGCAGGGGGCTATAGAGATACGCAGTATTTT. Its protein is CASSLSAGGYRDTQYF.

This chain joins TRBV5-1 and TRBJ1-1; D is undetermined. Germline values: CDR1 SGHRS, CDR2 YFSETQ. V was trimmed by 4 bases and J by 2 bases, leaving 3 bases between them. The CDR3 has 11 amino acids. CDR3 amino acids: CASSRNTEAFF. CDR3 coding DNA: TGCGCCAGCAGCCGAAACACTGAAGCTTTCTTT.

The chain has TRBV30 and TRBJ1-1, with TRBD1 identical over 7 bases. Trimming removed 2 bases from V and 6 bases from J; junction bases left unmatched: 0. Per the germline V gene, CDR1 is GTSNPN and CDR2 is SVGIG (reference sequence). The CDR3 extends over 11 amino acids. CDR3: CAWSQGAEAFF. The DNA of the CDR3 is TGTGCCTGGAGTCAGGGGGCTGAAGCTTTCTTT.

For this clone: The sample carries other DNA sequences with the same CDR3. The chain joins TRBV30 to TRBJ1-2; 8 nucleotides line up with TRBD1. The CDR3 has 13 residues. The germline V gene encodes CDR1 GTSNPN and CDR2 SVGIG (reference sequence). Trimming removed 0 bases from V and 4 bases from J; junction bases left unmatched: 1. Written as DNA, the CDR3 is TGTGCCTGGAGTGTAGGACAGGGCTATGGCTACACCTTC. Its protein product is CAWSVGQGYGYTF. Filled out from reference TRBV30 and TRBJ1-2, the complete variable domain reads SQTIHQWPATLVQPVGSPLSLECTVEGTSNPNLYWYRQAAGRGLQLLFYSVGIGQISSEVPQNLSASRPQDRQFILSSKKLLLSDSGFYLCAWSVGQGYGYTFGSGTRLTVV.

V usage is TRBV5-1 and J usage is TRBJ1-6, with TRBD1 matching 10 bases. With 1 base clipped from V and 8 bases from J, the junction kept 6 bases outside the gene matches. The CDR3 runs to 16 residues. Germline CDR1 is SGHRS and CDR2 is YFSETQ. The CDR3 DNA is TGCGCCAGCAGCTTGAAGGGACAGGGGACAGATTCACCCCTCCACTTT. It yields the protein CASSLKGQGTDSPLHF.

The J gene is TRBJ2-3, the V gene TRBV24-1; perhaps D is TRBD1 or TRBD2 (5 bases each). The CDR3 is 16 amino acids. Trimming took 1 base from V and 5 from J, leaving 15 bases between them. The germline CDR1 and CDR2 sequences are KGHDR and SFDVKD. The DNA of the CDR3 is TGTGCCACCAGTGATTTCCGGGGCCCAGCGGAAGATACGCAGTATTTT. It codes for CATSDFRGPAEDTQYF.

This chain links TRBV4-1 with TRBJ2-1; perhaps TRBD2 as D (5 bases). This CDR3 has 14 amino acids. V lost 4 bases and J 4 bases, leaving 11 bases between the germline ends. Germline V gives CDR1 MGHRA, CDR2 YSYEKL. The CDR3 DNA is TGCGCCAGCAGCCCTGGGGTAGCGTACAATGAGCAGTTCTTC. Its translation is CASSPGVAYNEQFF.

The CDR3 nucleotides read TGTGCCAGCAGCTTCGGGACAGGGGGCGGGTACGAGCAGTACTTC. It codes for CASSFGTGGGYEQYF. The chain links TRBV7-9 to TRBJ2-7; 12 bases are a match to TRBD1. The CDR3 is made up of 15 amino acids. Losses at the gene ends were 3 bases for V and 4 bases for J; bases not matched to a gene: 4. Per the germline V gene, CDR1 is SEHNR and CDR2 is FQNEAQ (reference sequence). Full variable domain (remainder filled in from reference TRBV7-9 and TRBJ2-7): DTGVSQNPRHKITKRGQNVTFRCDPISEHNRLYWYRQTLGQGPEFLTYFQNEAQLEKSRLLSDRFSAERPKGSFSTLEIQRTEQGDSAMYLCASSFGTGGGYEQYFGPGTRLTVT.

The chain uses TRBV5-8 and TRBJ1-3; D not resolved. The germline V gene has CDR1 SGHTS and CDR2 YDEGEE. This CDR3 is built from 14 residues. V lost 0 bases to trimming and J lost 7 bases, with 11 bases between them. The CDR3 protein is CASSLGTGSNTIYF. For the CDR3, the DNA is TGTGCCAGCAGCTTGGGGACCGGGTCGAACACCATATATTTT.

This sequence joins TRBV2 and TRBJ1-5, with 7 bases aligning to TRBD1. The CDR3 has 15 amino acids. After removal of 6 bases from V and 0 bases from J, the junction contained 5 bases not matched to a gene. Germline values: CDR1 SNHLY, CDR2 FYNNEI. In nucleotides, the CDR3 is TGTGCCAGCAGGAGACAGGGCCATAGCAATCAGCCCCAGCATTTT. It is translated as CASRRQGHSNQPQHF.

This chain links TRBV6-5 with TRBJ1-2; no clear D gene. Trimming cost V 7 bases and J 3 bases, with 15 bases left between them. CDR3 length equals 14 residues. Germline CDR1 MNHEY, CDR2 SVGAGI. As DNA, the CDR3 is TGTGCCAGCAACTCCCAGGTTGCGGACTATGGCTACACCTTC. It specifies CASNSQVADYGYTF.

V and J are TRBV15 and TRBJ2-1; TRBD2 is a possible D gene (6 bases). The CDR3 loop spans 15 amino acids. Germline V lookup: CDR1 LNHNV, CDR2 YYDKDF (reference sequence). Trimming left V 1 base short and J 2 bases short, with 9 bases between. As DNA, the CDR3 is TGTGCCACCAGCAGAGTCGGGGGAACCTACAATGAGCAGTTCTTC. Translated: CATSRVGGTYNEQFF.

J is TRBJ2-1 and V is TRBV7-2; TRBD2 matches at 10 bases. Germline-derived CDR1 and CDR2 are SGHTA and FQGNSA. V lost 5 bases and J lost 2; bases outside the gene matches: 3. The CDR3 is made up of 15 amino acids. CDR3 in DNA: TGTGCCAGCAGCCTAACTAGCGGGACCTACAATGAGCAGTTCTTC. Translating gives CASSLTSGTYNEQFF.

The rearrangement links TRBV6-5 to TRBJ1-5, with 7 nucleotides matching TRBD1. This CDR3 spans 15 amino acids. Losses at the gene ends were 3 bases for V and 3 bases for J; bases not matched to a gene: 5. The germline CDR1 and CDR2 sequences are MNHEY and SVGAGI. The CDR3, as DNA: TGTGCCAGCAGTTATGGACAGGCGTCCAATCAGCCCCAGCATTTT. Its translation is CASSYGQASNQPQHF.

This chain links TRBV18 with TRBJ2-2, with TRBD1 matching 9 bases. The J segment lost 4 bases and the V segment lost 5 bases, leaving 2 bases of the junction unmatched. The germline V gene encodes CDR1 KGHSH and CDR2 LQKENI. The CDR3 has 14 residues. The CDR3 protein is CASSRDRVTGELFF. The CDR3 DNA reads TGTGCCAGCTCAAGGGACAGGGTCACCGGGGAGCTGTTTTTT.

CDR3 DNA sequence: TGTGCCAGCAGCCAAGTGTTGCGCTCCTATAATTCACCCCTCCACTTT. Translating it yields CASSQVLRSYNSPLHF. The genes are TRBV3-1 (or the pseudogene TRBV3-2) and TRBJ1-6; no clear D. The CDR3 covers 16 residues. From germline, CDR1 is LGHDT and CDR2 YNNKEL (reference sequence). The germline V and J ends were trimmed by 1 base and 0 bases, with 7 bases remaining between them.

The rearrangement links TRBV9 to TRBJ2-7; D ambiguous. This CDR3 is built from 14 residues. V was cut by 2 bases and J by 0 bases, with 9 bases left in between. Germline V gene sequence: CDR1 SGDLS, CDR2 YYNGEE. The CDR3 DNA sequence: TGTGCCAGCAGCGTCCGGTCGGACTCCTACGAGCAGTACTTC. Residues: CASSVRSDSYEQYF.

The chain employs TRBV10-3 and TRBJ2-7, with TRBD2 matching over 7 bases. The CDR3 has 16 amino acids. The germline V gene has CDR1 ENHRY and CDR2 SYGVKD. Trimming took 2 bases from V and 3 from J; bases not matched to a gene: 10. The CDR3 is CAISEGGVGGIYEQYF. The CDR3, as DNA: TGTGCCATCAGTGAGGGGGGGGTAGGTGGGATCTACGAGCAGTACTTC.

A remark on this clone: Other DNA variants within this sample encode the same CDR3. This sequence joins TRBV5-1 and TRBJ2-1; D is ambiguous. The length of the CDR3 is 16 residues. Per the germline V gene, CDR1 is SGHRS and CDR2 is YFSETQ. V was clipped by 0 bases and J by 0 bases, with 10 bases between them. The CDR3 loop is CASSLVPGSSYNEQFF. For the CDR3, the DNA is TGCGCCAGCAGCTTGGTCCCCGGAAGCTCCTACAATGAGCAGTTCTTC.

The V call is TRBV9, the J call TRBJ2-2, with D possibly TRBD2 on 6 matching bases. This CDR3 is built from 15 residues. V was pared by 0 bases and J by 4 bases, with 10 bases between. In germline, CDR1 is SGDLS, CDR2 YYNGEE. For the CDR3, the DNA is TGTGCCAGCAGCGTAGGCCAGGGAGGCACCGGGGAGCTGTTTTTT. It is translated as CASSVGQGGTGELFF.

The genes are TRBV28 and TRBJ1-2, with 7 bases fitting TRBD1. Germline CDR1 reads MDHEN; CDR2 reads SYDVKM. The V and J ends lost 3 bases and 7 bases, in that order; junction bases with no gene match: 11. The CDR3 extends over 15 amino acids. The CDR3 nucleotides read TGTGCCAGCAGTTTTGGAAGGGGGCTCGGGAGTGGCTACACCTTC. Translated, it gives CASSFGRGLGSGYTF.

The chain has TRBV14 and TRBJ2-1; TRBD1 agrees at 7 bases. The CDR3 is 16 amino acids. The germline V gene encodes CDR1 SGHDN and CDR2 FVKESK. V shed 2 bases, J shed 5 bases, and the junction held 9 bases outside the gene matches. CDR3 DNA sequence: TGTGCCAGCAGCCAATTCACAGACAGGGTTGACAATGAGCAGTTCTTC. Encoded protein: CASSQFTDRVDNEQFF.

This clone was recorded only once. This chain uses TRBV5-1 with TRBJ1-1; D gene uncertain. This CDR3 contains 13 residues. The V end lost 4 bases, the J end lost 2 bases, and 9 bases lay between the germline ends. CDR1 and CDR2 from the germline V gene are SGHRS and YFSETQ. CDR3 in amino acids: CASSPGINTEAFF. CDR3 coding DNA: TGCGCCAGCAGCCCGGGGATCAACACTGAAGCTTTCTTT.

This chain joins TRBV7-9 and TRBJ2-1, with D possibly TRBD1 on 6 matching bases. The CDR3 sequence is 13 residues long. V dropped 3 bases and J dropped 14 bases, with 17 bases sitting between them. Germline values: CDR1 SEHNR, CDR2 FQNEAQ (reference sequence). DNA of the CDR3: TGTGCCAGCAGCTTTGTAGGTGGGCCAGGGGAGTTCTTC. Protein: CASSFVGGPGEFF.